These 17 T cell receptor beta chains share one sample of origin, sequenced in a study of T cells in Graves' hyperthyroidism and ophthalmopathy. Authors of the study amplified TCR beta CDR3 regions from RNA transcripts. TCR CDR3 underwent first-round RT-PCR with the HTBI primer set. TCRdb recomputed calls from the multiplex PCR reads with MiXCR, one row per CDR3 protein. The top ten clones hold 15% to 20% of a sample with about 560,000 distinct CDR3 sequences, approximately 16% of them seen once. The sequencing sample was made of blood. These receptors were obtained from a woman between 18 and 29 years old with Graves' hyperthyroidism.

V and J are TRBV9 and TRBJ1-4; 9 bases are a match to TRBD1. Germline values: CDR1 SGDLS, CDR2 YYNGEE. The CDR3 contains 15 residues. J gave up 7 bases and V 0 bases, and 4 bases lay outside the gene matches. The CDR3 coding sequence is TGTGCCAGCAGCGTAGGCGGGACAGGGTTTGAAAAACTGTTTTTT. This codes for CASSVGGTGFEKLFF.

This clonotype occurred a few times. This chain joins TRBV20-1 and TRBJ1-2; D is perhaps TRBD1 (5 bases). The CDR3 runs to 13 residues. The V gene lost 4 bases and the J gene lost 2 bases, with 11 bases spanning the gap. Per the germline V gene, CDR1 is DFQATT and CDR2 is SNEGSKA (reference sequence). The CDR3 loop is CSAIQDLNYGYTF. CDR3 DNA: TGCAGTGCTATACAGGACCTAAACTATGGCTACACCTTC.

This rearrangement joins TRBV6-1 to TRBJ1-6, with D possibly matching TRBD1 (5 bases). CDR3 length: 16 amino acids. Per germline, CDR1 MNHNS and CDR2 SASEGT. V was shortened by 7 bases and J by 0 bases, with 13 bases between the two germline ends. CDR3 in DNA: TGTGCCAGCACCCCGGACATCCTCTCCTATAATTCACCCCTCCACTTT. Amino acid sequence: CASTPDILSYNSPLHF.

This clonotype has at least ten counts. The chain recombines TRBV12-3 or TRBV12-4 with TRBJ2-7; 8 bases align to TRBD1. V trimming: 4 bases; J trimming: 2 bases; junction bases outside the gene matches: 7. There are 15 residues in the CDR3. The CDR3 nucleotides read TGTGCCAGCAGTTCCGCGGACAGGGCTACCTACGAGCAGTACTTC. Protein sequence: CASSSADRATYEQYF.

This clonotype came up many times. The V call is TRBV29-1, the J call TRBJ1-1; 9 nucleotides match TRBD1. The CDR3 length is 15 residues. Trimming removed 6 bases from V and 8 bases from J; junction bases left unmatched: 16. Germline loops: CDR1 SQVTM, CDR2 ANQGSEA. The CDR3 DNA reads TGCAGCGTAACCGGGGGCCCCGGACAGGGGTCAGAAGCTTTCTTT. Encoded protein: CSVTGGPGQGSEAFF.

This clonotype was found many times. The genes are TRBV6-1 and TRBJ1-1; D remains unclear. Trimming pared 6 bases from V and 4 bases from J, leaving 18 bases between. The length of the CDR3 is 15 residues. Germline CDR1 reads MNHNS; CDR2 reads SASEGT. The CDR3 loop is CASSTQEGSRTEAFF. CDR3 sequence (DNA): TGTGCCAGCAGCACTCAGGAGGGCTCTCGCACTGAAGCTTTCTTT.

This chain connects TRBV28 to TRBJ2-7; 8 nucleotides align to TRBD2. The V gene's germline CDR1 is MDHEN and CDR2 SYDVKM. Trimming removed 8 bases from V and 6 bases from J; junction bases left unmatched: 27. CDR3 length: 19 amino acids. Here the CDR3 reads CASSPFTSGTILGASEQYF. The CDR3 DNA follows: TGTGCCAGCTCACCCTTTACTAGCGGAACCATTTTAGGGGCCTCCGAGCAGTACTTC.

This clonotype appeared many times. The J gene is TRBJ2-1, the V gene TRBV7-2, with 7 bases matching TRBD1. Germline CDR1 and CDR2: SGHTA and FQGNSA. The CDR3 consists of 15 residues. V was pared by 5 bases and J by 5 bases, with 9 bases of the junction left unmatched. CDR3 loop: CASSRTGRSDNEQFF. The CDR3 DNA follows: TGTGCCAGCAGCCGGACAGGACGCTCTGACAATGAGCAGTTCTTC.

J is TRBJ1-3 and V is TRBV5-8; 8 nucleotides align to TRBD1. Germline CDR1 is SGHTS and CDR2 is YDEGEE. The trim removed 1 base at V and 4 bases at J, leaving 22 bases unmatched. This CDR3 has 21 residues. This chain's CDR3 is CASSLILGSDRALISGNTIYF. CDR3 coding DNA: TGTGCCAGCAGCTTGATCCTTGGGTCGGACAGGGCTTTGATATCCGGAAACACCATATATTTT. The full variable domain, its missing parts supplied by reference TRBV5-8 and TRBJ1-3, is EAGVTQSPTHLIKTRGQQATLRCSPISGHTSVYWYQQALGLGLQFLLWYDEGEERNRGNFPPRFSGRQFPNYSSELNVNALELEDSALYLCASSLILGSDRALISGNTIYFGEGSWLTVV.

On this clonotype: This may arise from a read error, as a much more abundant clone is one base away. This chain joins TRBV3-1 and TRBJ1-2, with TRBD1 matching 8 bases. Germline V gene data show CDR1 as LGHDT and CDR2 as YNNKEL (reference sequence). The CDR3 is 14 residues long. CDR3: CAGSQVGTGDGYTF. The DNA for the CDR3 is TGTGCCGGCAGCCAAGTCGGGACAGGTGATGGCTACACCTTC.

The V gene is TRBV5-1, the J gene TRBJ2-1; D ambiguous. V was clipped by 0 bases and J by 0 bases, with 7 bases between them. Germline CDR1 and CDR2: SGHRS and YFSETQ. The CDR3 totals 15 residues. DNA of the CDR3: TGCGCCAGCAGCTTGGTTTCCCACTCCTACAATGAGCAGTTCTTC. Translation gives CASSLVSHSYNEQFF. Supplemented by reference TRBV5-1 and TRBJ2-1, the full variable domain reads KAGVTQTPRYLIKTRGQQVTLSCSPISGHRSVSWYQQTPGQGLQFLFEYFSETQRNKGNFPGRFSGRQFSNSRSEMNVSTLELGDSALYLCASSLVSHSYNEQFFGPGTRLTVL.

At least ten counts were recorded for this clonotype. This rearrangement joins TRBV28 to TRBJ2-7; possible D gene TRBD1, 6 bases. CDR1 and CDR2 (germline): MDHEN, SYDVKM. This CDR3 has 14 residues. Trimming stripped 10 bases from V and 3 bases from J, with 19 bases between. This CDR3 is CATQRGGPSYEQYF. CDR3 DNA: TGTGCCACCCAGCGAGGGGGTCCCAGCTACGAGCAGTACTTC.

The CDR3 reads CASAYGSGNTIYF. The CDR3 region has the DNA TGTGCCAGCGCCTATGGCTCTGGAAACACCATATATTTT. The chain carries TRBV11-2 and TRBJ1-3; D gene uncertain. The V gene's germline CDR1 is SGHAT and CDR2 FQNNGV. This CDR3 is built from 13 residues. The V end lost 8 bases, the J end lost 0 bases, and 8 bases lay between the germline ends.

Only a few counts were recorded for this clonotype. This sequence joins TRBV27 and TRBJ1-2; the D gene is possibly TRBD1 (5 bases). Trimming took 6 bases from V and 8 from J, leaving 25 bases between them. CDR1 and CDR2 from the germline V gene are MNHEY and SMNVEV (reference sequence). This CDR3 is built from 16 residues. As DNA, the CDR3 is TGTGCCAGCAGCCCATGGGCGGACACTCCCGCTAGAGGCTACACCTTC. It is translated as CASSPWADTPARGYTF.

Ten or more counts support this clonotype. The rearrangement links TRBV6-1 to TRBJ1-6, with D perhaps matching TRBD1 (5 bases). This CDR3 spans 15 amino acids. Germline-derived CDR1 and CDR2 are MNHNS and SASEGT. V lost 5 bases, J lost 5 bases, and 13 bases lay in between. The CDR3 spells CASSSRGGDNSPLHF. CDR3 bases: TGTGCCAGCAGTTCAAGGGGAGGGGATAATTCACCCCTCCACTTT.

This clonotype was detected many times. The chain is built from TRBV5-1 and TRBJ2-5, with D perhaps given as TRBD1 or TRBD2 (5 bases each). Trimming removed 7 bases from V and 1 base from J, with 14 bases in between. Germline CDR1 SGHRS, CDR2 YFSETQ. The CDR3 is 14 residues long. For the CDR3, the DNA is TGCGCCAGCTCAACCGGGACGGTCCAAGAGACCCAGTACTTC. Amino acid sequence: CASSTGTVQETQYF. The full variable domain, in which reference TRBV5-1 and TRBJ2-5 provide the parts outside the CDR3, is KAGVTQTPRYLIKTRGQQVTLSCSPISGHRSVSWYQQTPGQGLQFLFEYFSETQRNKGNFPGRFSGRQFSNSRSEMNVSTLELGDSALYLCASSTGTVQETQYFGPGTRLLVL.

The rearrangement links TRBV28 to TRBJ2-7; D not resolved. Trimming stripped 5 bases from V and 5 bases from J, with 16 bases between. Germline V lookup: CDR1 MDHEN, CDR2 SYDVKM. The CDR3 contains 14 residues. For the CDR3, the DNA is TGTGCCAGCAGTGACCAGACGCGGCGCAACGAGCAGTACTTC. Translating gives CASSDQTRRNEQYF.